This TCR beta chain was observed in a study of blood T cell repertoires in COVID-19. Background on the study: Collection of acute and convalescent COVID-19 samples took place in the United States, Italy and Spain. Sample material is recorded as cDNA or gDNA derived from T cells, B-cell-depleted T cells, or PBMCs.

As processed by the authors: Estimation of nucleated cell counts was performed using reference gene primer amplification. The protocol was immunoSEQ multiplex PCR, while the TCRdb copy is restricted to in-frame clones and leaves out a portion. The DNA was the basis for D and trimming; V, J and clone size are from that table. The sample lists over 250,000 clones; 88% were seen once. This clone was detected once. V shed 2 bases and J shed 3 bases, with 11 bases lying between them. The CDR3 is 15 amino acids. The V gene's germline CDR1 is MGHRA and CDR2 YSYEKL. Sequenced material: peripheral blood. This TCR was recovered from a woman under 40 with acute or convalescent COVID-19. The V gene is TRBV4-1, the J gene TRBJ2-1; the D gene is possibly TRBD2 (6 bases). The CDR3 sequence is CASSQTRDFYNEQFF. CDR3 coding DNA: TGCGCCAGCAGCCAAACTCGGGACTTCTACAATGAGCAGTTCTTC.